The source of this TCR beta chain is a study of cytomegalovirus exposure and HLA in healthy donors. Study-level results: Per a later analysis, HLA-associated TCR beta chains showed more clonal expansion than other, equally common TCR beta chains.

The trim removed 4 bases at V and 0 bases at J, leaving 6 bases unmatched. The CDR3 spans 16 residues. Germline V lookup: CDR1 SGHRS, CDR2 YFSETQ. 60 Vbeta and 13 Jbeta primers were used in PCR. The method was immunoSEQ multiplex PCR; TCRdb's version includes in-frame clones alone and lacks a portion of them. Of roughly 140,000 clones in the sample, around 72% were seen once. Remarks on this clone: Its antigen remains unknown.

The specimen sequenced was PBMCs. The chain employs TRBV5-1 and TRBJ2-3; 9 positions match TRBD2. The clonotype was recovered from a man aged 35 to 55 in good health and CMV-seronegative. Written as DNA, the CDR3 is TGCGCCAGCAGCCCATCCGGACTAGCGAGCACAGATACGCAGTATTTT. This gives the protein CASSPSGLASTDTQYF.